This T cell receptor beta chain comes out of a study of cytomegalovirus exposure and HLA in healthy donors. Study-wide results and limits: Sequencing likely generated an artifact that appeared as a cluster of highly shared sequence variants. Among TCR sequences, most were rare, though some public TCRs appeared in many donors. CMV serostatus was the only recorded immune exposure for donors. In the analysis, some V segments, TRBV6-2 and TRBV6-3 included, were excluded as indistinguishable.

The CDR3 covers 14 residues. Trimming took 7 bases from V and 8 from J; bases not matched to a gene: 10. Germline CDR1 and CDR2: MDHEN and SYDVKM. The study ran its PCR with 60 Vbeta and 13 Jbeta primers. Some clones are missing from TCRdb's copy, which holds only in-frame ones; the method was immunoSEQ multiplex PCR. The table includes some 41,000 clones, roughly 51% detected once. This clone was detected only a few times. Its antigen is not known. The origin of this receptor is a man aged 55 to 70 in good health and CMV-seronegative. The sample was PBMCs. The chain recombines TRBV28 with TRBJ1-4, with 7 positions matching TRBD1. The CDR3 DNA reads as TGTGCCAGCAAGGGCCAGGGGGAGTACGAAAAACTGTTTTTT. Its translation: CASKGQGEYEKLFF.